Following are 21 T cell receptor beta chains from one sample sequenced in a study of CD8+ T cells in alopecia areata. Once RNA had been extracted, it was reverse transcribed into cDNA to act as the sequencing template. The data were produced by immunoSEQ multiplex PCR, yet TCRdb's version contains in-frame clones alone and is incomplete. Of 220,000 or so clones listed, 50% to 65% are singletons. The sequenced sample was CD4+ T cells sorted from blood, obtained at week 0. These receptors came from a human donor with alopecia areata.

This clone occurred a few times. The chain employs TRBV6-5 and TRBJ2-1, with D uncertain. Germline lookup yields CDR1 MNHEY and CDR2 SVGAGI. The ends were cut back, 6 bases at V and 8 bases at J, with 17 bases in the middle. The CDR3 totals 14 residues. The CDR3 loop is CASSPSRGSHEQFF. The CDR3 DNA reads as TGTGCCAGCAGCCCGAGCCGTGGGTCCCATGAGCAGTTCTTC.

About this clone: The germline gene is not matched at one end of the junction; a read error may be the cause. This chain joins TRBV15 and TRBJ1-5; D perhaps matches TRBD1 (5 bases). The CDR3 extends over 13 amino acids. Germline CDR1 is LNHNV and CDR2 is YYDKDF (reference sequence). In DNA, the CDR3 is TGTGCCACCAGCAGAGCCGGGGGGGAGCCTCAGCATTTT. Protein: CATSRAGGEPQHF. Looking up the rest from reference TRBV15 and TRBJ1-5 gives the full variable domain: DAMVIQNPRYQVTQFGKPVTLSCSQTLNHNVMYWYQQKSSQAPKLLFHYYDKDFNNEADTPDNFQSRRPNTSFCFLDIRSPGLGDTAMYLCATSRAGGEPQHFGDGTRLSIL.

J is TRBJ2-3 and V is TRBV5-1; 8 bases map to TRBD2. Germline V CDR1 and CDR2: SGHRS, YFSETQ. CDR3 length equals 16 residues. V was clipped by 1 base and J by 0 bases; unmatched bases: 4. The CDR3 DNA reads TGCGCCAGCAGCTTGACTAGCGGAGGGAGCACAGATACGCAGTATTTT. Its translation is CASSLTSGGSTDTQYF.

This chain uses TRBV10-3 with TRBJ2-5; D is perhaps TRBD1 (5 bases). Germline V CDR1 and CDR2: ENHRY, SYGVKD. Between the trimmed V and J ends, which lost 2 bases and 5 bases, there was a span of 6 bases. The CDR3 runs 12 residues. CDR3 sequence (DNA): TGTGCCATCAGTGAGGGGGCCGAGACCCAGTACTTC. This encodes CAISEGAETQYF.

This sequence joins TRBV4-1 and TRBJ2-5; the D is unclear. Germline CDR1 reads MGHRA; CDR2 reads YSYEKL. V lost 0 bases and J 14 bases, leaving 7 bases between the germline ends. This CDR3 comprises 10 residues. In DNA, the CDR3 is TGCGCCAGCAGCCAAGATTGTATCTACTTC. Its translation: CASSQDCIYF.

This chain joins TRBV5-6 and TRBJ2-5, with 9 bases fitting TRBD1. This CDR3 is 13 amino acids long. The germline V gene has CDR1 SGHDT and CDR2 YYEEEE. V dropped 4 bases and J dropped 5; count of bases not matched to a gene: 3. This CDR3 is CASSRDRVETQYF. The CDR3, as DNA: TGTGCCAGCAGCAGGGACAGGGTGGAGACCCAGTACTTC.

This clone appeared once. The gene calls are TRBV5-1 and TRBJ1-3; D gene ambiguous. Germline CDR1 and CDR2: SGHRS and YFSETQ. Trimming took off 4 bases at V and 0 bases at J, with 8 bases between the two ends. CDR3 size: 14 residues. CDR3 sequence reads: CASSPDGSGNTIYF. The DNA of the CDR3 is TGCGCCAGCAGCCCGGACGGCTCTGGAAACACCATATATTTT.

The chain links TRBV7-9 to TRBJ2-1; tentatively, D is TRBD2 (5 bases). Germline loops: CDR1 SEHNR, CDR2 FQNEAQ (reference sequence). The CDR3 contains 15 residues. V was shortened by 5 bases and J by 9 bases, with 20 bases between the two germline ends. CDR3 sequence (DNA): TGTGCCAGCAGCCCCAACAGTGTCCCGGGGAGTGAGCAGTTCTTC. As protein: CASSPNSVPGSEQFF. Looking up the rest from reference TRBV7-9 and TRBJ2-1 gives the full variable domain: DTGVSQNPRHKITKRGQNVTFRCDPISEHNRLYWYRQTLGQGPEFLTYFQNEAQLEKSRLLSDRFSAERPKGSFSTLEIQRTEQGDSAMYLCASSPNSVPGSEQFFGPGTRLTVL.

The gene calls are TRBV9 and TRBJ2-1, with TRBD2 identical over 7 bases. Germline loops: CDR1 SGDLS, CDR2 YYNGEE. CDR3 length: 18 residues. V trimming: 3 bases; J trimming: 3 bases; junction bases outside the gene matches: 15. In DNA, the CDR3 is TGTGCCAGCAGCGCCATGGCTGGGTGGCTAGCGGACTACAATGAGCAGTTCTTC. Protein: CASSAMAGWLADYNEQFF. The variable domain in full, with the rest retrieved from reference TRBV9 and TRBJ2-1, is DSGVTQTPKHLITATGQRVTLRCSPRSGDLSVYWYQQSLDQGLQFLIQYYNGEERAKGNILERFSAQQFPDLHSELNLSSLELGDSALYFCASSAMAGWLADYNEQFFGPGTRLTVL.

The chain recombines TRBV6-5 with TRBJ1-1, with no clear D. Deletions cut 5 bases from V and 1 base from J, with 8 bases between. This CDR3 contains 13 residues. The germline V gene has CDR1 MNHEY and CDR2 SVGAGI. The chain's CDR3 is CASSLHSNTEAFF. Written as DNA, the CDR3 is TGTGCCAGCAGTCTACACTCGAACACTGAAGCTTTCTTT.

This clone was detected only a few times. V gene TRBV5-1 combines with J gene TRBJ2-6, with 8 bases fitting TRBD2. CDR3 length: 16 amino acids. V trimming: 9 bases; J trimming: 0 bases; junction bases outside the gene matches: 8. Germline V lookup: CDR1 SGHRS, CDR2 YFSETQ. The CDR3 spells CATRAGEVSGANVLTF. CDR3 nucleotides: TGCGCCACCCGAGCGGGAGAGGTCTCTGGGGCCAACGTCCTGACTTTC.

V usage is TRBV5-4 and J usage is TRBJ2-1; 7 bases agree with TRBD1. The CDR3 contains 14 residues. With 4 bases clipped from V and 3 bases from J, the junction kept 4 bases outside the gene matches. In germline, CDR1 is SGHNT, CDR2 YYREEE (reference sequence). Written as DNA, the CDR3 is TGTGCCAGCAGCACCGGACAGGTCTACAATGAGCAGTTCTTC. Its translation: CASSTGQVYNEQFF.

The chain is built from TRBV29-1 and TRBJ2-2; the D gene is possibly TRBD2 (6 bases). Trimming stripped 3 bases from V and 1 base from J, with 9 bases between. The CDR3 length is 14 residues. CDR1 is SQVTM, CDR2 ANQGSEA, per germline. DNA of the CDR3: TGCAGCGTTGATTCGCGGGGGAACACCGGGGAGCTGTTTTTT. This codes for CSVDSRGNTGELFF.

This rearrangement joins TRBV4-1 to TRBJ1-2; D may be TRBD1 (6 bases). Germline V gene data show CDR1 as MGHRA and CDR2 as YSYEKL. The CDR3 consists of 15 residues. V shed 3 bases and J shed 3 bases, with 14 bases lying between them. The CDR3 loop is CASSHLGQRDYGYTF. The CDR3 nucleotides are TGCGCCAGCAGCCACCTAGGACAGCGAGACTATGGCTACACCTTC.

Concerning this clone itself: The same CDR3 can be traced to other DNA sequences in this sample. The chain has TRBV18 and TRBJ2-3; D is undetermined. This CDR3 spans 11 amino acids. The germline CDR1 and CDR2 sequences are KGHSH and LQKENI. V lost 3 bases, J lost 6 bases, and 4 bases lay in between. The CDR3 bases are TGTGCCAGCTCACCCTCGGATACGCAGTATTTT. Its translation: CASSPSDTQYF.

The gene calls are TRBV5-1 and TRBJ2-1; 14 nucleotides match TRBD2. The CDR3 is 19 residues long. V dropped 3 bases and J dropped 0; count of bases not matched to a gene: 8. Germline assignment: CDR1 SGHRS and CDR2 YFSETQ. The CDR3 loop is CASSWGLAGARSSYNEQFF. Here the CDR3 DNA reads TGCGCCAGCAGCTGGGGACTAGCGGGGGCCCGAAGCTCCTACAATGAGCAGTTCTTC.

The table lists this clone with a count of one. A read error may account for a junction end that differs from germline. V and J are TRBV7-7 and TRBJ2-7; 9 bases are a match to TRBD1. The last part of the DNA fits TRBJ2-5 better; the J call may be wrong. Per the germline V gene, CDR1 is SSHAT and CDR2 is FNYEAQ (reference sequence). The CDR3 runs 17 residues. CDR3 in amino acids: CASSLAPGQGFAETQYF. The CDR3 DNA sequence: TGTGCTAGCAGCTTAGCGCCGGGACAGGGTTTTGCGGAGACCCAGTACTTC.

The chain combines TRBV11-2 with TRBJ2-3; D gene unclear. CDR3 length: 13 residues. CDR1 SGHAT and CDR2 FQNNGV come from the germline V gene. V gave up 4 bases and J gave up 7 bases, with 12 bases separating them. CDR3 bases: TGTGCCAGCAGCTCCACCCATAGAAATACGCAGTATTTT. Protein sequence: CASSSTHRNTQYF. Full variable domain (remainder filled in from reference TRBV11-2 and TRBJ2-3): EAGVAQSPRYKIIEKRQSVAFWCNPISGHATLYWYQQILGQGPKLLIQFQNNGVVDDSQLPKDRFSAERLKGVDSTLKIQPAKLEDSAVYLCASSSTHRNTQYFGPGTRLTVL.

The gene calls are TRBV18 and TRBJ2-1; D not certain. This CDR3 region has 11 residues. Per germline, CDR1 KGHSH and CDR2 LQKENI. V shed 6 bases and J shed 9 bases, with 9 bases lying between them. CDR3 residues: CASSYPSEQFF. As DNA, the CDR3 is TGTGCCAGCTCTTATCCGAGTGAGCAGTTCTTC.

The chain has TRBV27 and TRBJ1-5; D ambiguous. V was cut by 6 bases and J by 3 bases, with 9 bases left in between. Per germline, CDR1 MNHEY and CDR2 SMNVEV (reference sequence). CDR3 length equals 13 residues. The DNA for the CDR3 is TGTGCCAGCAGGCTGAGCAACAATCAGCCCCAGCATTTT. This gives the protein CASRLSNNQPQHF.

The chain couples TRBV7-9 to TRBJ1-1; TRBD1 is a possible D gene (5 bases). Between the trimmed V and J ends, which lost 7 bases and 11 bases, there was a span of 17 bases. The CDR3 runs to 12 residues. Germline V CDR1 and CDR2: SEHNR, FQNEAQ (reference sequence). The CDR3 bases are TGTGCCAGCAACCCCGGGGACCAGTACGCTTTCTTT. Its translation: CASNPGDQYAFF.